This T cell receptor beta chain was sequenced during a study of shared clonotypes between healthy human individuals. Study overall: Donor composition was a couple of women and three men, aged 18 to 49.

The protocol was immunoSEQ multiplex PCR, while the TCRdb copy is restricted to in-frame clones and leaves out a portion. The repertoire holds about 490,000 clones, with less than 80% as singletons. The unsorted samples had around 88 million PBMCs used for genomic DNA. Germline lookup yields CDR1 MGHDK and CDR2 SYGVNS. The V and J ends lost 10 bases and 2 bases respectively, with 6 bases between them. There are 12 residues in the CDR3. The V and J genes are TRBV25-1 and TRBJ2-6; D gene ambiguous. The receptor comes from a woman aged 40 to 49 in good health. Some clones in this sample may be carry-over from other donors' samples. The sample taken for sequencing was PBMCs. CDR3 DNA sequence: TGTGCCAACCCTCCTGGGGCCAACGTCCTGACTTTC. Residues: CANPPGANVLTF.